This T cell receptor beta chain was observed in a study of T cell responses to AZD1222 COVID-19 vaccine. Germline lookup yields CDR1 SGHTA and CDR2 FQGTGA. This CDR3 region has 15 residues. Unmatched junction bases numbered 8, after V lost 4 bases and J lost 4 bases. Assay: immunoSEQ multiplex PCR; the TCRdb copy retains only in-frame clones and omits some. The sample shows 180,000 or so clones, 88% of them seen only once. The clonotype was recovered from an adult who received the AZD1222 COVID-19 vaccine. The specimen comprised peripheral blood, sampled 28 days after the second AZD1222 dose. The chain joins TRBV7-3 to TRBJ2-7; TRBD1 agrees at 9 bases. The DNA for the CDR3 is TGTGCCAGCAGCTCCGCCGGGACAGGGCCATACGAGCAGTACTTC. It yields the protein CASSSAGTGPYEQYF.